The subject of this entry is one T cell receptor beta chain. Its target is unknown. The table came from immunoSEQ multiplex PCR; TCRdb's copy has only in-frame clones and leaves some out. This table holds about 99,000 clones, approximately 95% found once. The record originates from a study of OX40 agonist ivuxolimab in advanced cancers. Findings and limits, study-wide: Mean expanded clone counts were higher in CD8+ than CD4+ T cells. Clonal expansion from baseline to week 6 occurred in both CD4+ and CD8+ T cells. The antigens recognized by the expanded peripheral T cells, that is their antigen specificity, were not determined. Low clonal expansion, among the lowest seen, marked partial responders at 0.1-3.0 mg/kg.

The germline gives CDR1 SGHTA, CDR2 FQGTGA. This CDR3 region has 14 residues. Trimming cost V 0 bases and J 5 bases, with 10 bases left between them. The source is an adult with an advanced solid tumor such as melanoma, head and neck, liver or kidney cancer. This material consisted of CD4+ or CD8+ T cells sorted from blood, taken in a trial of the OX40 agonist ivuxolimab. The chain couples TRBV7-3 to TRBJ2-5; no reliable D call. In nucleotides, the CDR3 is TGTGCCAGCAGCTTAACGTCCTCTAGGGAGACCCAGTACTTC. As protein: CASSLTSSRETQYF.